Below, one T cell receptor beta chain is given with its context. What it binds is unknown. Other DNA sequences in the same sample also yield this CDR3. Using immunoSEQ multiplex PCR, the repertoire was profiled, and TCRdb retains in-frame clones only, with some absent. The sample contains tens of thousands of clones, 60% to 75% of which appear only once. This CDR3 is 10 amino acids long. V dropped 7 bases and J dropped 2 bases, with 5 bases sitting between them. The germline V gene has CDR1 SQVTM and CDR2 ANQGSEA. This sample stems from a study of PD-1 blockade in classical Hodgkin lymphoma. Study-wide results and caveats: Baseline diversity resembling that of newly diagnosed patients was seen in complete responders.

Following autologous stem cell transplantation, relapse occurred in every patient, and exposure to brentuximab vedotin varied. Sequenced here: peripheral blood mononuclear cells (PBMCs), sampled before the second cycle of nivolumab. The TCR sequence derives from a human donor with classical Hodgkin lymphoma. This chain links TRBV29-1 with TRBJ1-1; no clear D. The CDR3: CSAGNTEAFF. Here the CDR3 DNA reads TGCAGCGCGGGCAACACTGAAGCTTTCTTT.